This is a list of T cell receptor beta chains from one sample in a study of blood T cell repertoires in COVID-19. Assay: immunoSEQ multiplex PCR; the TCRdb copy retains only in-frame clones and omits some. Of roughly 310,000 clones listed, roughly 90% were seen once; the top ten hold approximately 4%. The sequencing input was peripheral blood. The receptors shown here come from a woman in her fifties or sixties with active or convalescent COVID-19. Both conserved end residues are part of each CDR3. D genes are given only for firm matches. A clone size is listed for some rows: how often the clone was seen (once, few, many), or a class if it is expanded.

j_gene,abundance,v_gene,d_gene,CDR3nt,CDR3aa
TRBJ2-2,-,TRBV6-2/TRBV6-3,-,TGTGCCAGCAGCCCTCTCCGAGACATCGGGGAGCTGTTTTTT,CASSPLRDIGELFF
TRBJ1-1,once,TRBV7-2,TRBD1,TGTGCCAGCAGCTTAGTAGGGACAGGGTACACTGAAGCTTTCTTT,CASSLVGTGYTEAFF
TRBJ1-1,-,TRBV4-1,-,TGCGCCAGCAGCCAGGCCCCGACAGGACGCACTGAAGCTTTCTTT,CASSQAPTGRTEAFF
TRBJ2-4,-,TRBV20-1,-,TGCAGTGCTCACGACAGTAACATTCAGTACTTC,CSAHDSNIQYF
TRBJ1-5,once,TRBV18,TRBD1,TGTGCCAGCTCCAACCGGAGGACAGGGAATCAGCCCCAGCATTTT,CASSNRRTGNQPQHF
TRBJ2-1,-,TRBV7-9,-,TGTGCCAGCAGCTTGGCGCGGACAAACAATGAGCAGTTCTTC,CASSLARTNNEQFF
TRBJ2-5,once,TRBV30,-,TGTGGTGGAGGATCTGGCGAGACCCAGTACTTC,CGGGSGETQYF
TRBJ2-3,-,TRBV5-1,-,TGCGCCAGCAGCTCAGAGGGAGATACGCAGTATTTT,CASSSEGDTQYF
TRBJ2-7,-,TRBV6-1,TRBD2,TGTGCCAGCAGTGACCGGTCAAGTGGGAGGGCTCACGAGCAGTACTTC,CASSDRSSGRAHEQYF
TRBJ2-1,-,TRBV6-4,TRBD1,TGTGCCAGCAGTGAAGATTCGGGACAGCCCTACAATGAGCAGTTCTTC,CASSEDSGQPYNEQFF
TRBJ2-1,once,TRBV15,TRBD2,TGTGCCACCAGCAGTCTAGGCGCCGGGACTAGGAGGTCCAATGAGCAGTTCTTC,CATSSLGAGTRRSNEQFF
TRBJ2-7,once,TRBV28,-,TGTGCCAGCAGGCGCCCAGGGGGGCTCTCCTACGAGCAGTACTTC,CASRRPGGLSYEQYF
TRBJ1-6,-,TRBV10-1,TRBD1,TGCGCCAGCAGCCTAGTCGGACAGGGTGTAGGAAAAAATTCACCCCTCCACTTT,CASSLVGQGVGKNSPLHF
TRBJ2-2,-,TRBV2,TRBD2,TGTGCCAGCTCGGATCGAGGACTAGGGGCCGGGGAGCTGTTTTTT,CASSDRGLGAGELFF
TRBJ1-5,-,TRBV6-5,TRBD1,TGTGCCACCGGGACAGCTAATCAGCCCCAGCATTTT,CATGTANQPQHF
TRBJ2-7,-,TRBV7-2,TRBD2,TGTGCCAGCAGCACAACTAGCGGCCCCTACGAGCAGTACTTC,CASSTTSGPYEQYF
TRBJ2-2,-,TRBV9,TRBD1,TGTGCCAGCAGCGTGACAGGGAGTAACACCGGGGAGCTGTTTTTT,CASSVTGSNTGELFF
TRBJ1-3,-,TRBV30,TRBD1,TGTGCCTGGAGTGCCCCATTGGGACAGCGAGGAGGAAACACCATATATTTT,CAWSAPLGQRGGNTIYF
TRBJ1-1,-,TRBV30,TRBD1,TGTGCCTGGAGTGCGGAGGGGGCTACGGAAGCTTTCTTT,CAWSAEGATEAFF
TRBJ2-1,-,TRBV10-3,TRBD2,TGTGCCATCAGTTCCGCCCTCGCCGGGACTAGCGGCAACAATGAGCAGTTCTTC,CAISSALAGTSGNNEQFF
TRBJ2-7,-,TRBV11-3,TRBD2,TGTGCCAGCAGCTATCGCGGGGGGGCCGGCGAGCAGTACTTC,CASSYRGGAGEQYF
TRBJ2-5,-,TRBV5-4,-,TGTGCCAGCAGCCTCACTACAGCGGGTCCGAGGGAGACCCAGTACTTC,CASSLTTAGPRETQYF
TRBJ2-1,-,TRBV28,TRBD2,TGTGCCAGCAGTTTAATACTAGCGGGAGGTGAGCAGTTCTTC,CASSLILAGGEQFF
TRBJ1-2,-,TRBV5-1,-,TGCGCCAGCAGCTCTGGACAGACCCCTGGCTACACCTTC,CASSSGQTPGYTF
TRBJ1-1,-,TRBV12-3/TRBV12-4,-,TGTGCCAGCCAGGACCAGGGGAACACTGAAGCTTTCTTT,CASQDQGNTEAFF
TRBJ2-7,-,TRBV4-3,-,TGCGCCAGCAGCCAAGATGTCTGGCCCTACGAGCAGTACTTC,CASSQDVWPYEQYF
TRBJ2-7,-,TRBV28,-,TGTGCCAGCAGTCAGGACAGCTACGAGCAGTACTTC,CASSQDSYEQYF
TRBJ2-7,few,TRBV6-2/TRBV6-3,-,TGTGCCAGCAGTTACGGCTCCCGCTACGAGCAGTACTTC,CASSYGSRYEQYF
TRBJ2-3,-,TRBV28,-,TGTGCCAGCAGTTTAAGGGGAGGGGGGGCCACAGATACGCAGTATTTT,CASSLRGGGATDTQYF
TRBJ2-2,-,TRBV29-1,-,TGCAGCGGAAGCAAATCGAACACCGGGGAGCTGTTTTTT,CSGSKSNTGELFF
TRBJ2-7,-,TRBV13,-,TGTGCCAGCAGCCCGCCTATAACTTCCTACGAGCAGTACTTC,CASSPPITSYEQYF
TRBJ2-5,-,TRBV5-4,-,TGTGCCAGCAGCTTGACAGTAGAGCAAGAGACCCAGTACTTC,CASSLTVEQETQYF
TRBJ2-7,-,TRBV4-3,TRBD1,TGCGCCAGCAGCCAAGGAGGGACAGGGCTCACAGAGCAGTACTTC,CASSQGGTGLTEQYF
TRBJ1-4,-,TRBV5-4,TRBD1,TGTGCCAGCAGCTTATCGGGACAGTATAATGAAAAACTGTTTTTT,CASSLSGQYNEKLFF
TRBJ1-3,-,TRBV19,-,TGTGCCAGTAGTCCGACAGTCTCTGGAAACACCATATATTTT,CASSPTVSGNTIYF
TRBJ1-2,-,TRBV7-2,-,TGTGCCAGCAGCCCGAGACAGGATAACTATGGCTACACCTTC,CASSPRQDNYGYTF
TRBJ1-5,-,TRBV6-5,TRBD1,TGTGCCACAAGGACAGGGGGGTACGATCAGCCCCAGCATTTT,CATRTGGYDQPQHF
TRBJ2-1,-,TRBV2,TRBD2,TGTGCCAGCAGTCGACTAGCGGGCTTAAATGAGCAGTTCTTC,CASSRLAGLNEQFF
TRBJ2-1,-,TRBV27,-,TGTGCCAGCAGTTTATCGATAGGGGGAGCCTACAATGAGCAGTTCTTC,CASSLSIGGAYNEQFF
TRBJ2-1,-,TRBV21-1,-,TGTGCCAGCAGTCCCCCAGGTACCCACTACAATGAGCAGTTCTTC,CASSPPGTHYNEQFF